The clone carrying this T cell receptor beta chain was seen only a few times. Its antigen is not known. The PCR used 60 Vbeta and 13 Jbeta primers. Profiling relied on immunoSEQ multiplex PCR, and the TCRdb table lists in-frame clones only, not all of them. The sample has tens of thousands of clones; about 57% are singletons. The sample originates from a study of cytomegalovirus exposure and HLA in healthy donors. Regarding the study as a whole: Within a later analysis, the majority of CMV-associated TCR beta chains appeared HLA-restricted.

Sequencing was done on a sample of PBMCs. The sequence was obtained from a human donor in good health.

CDR3 protein: CASSLSVQRGGRQQFF. CDR3 nucleotide sequence: TGTGCCAGCAGTTTATCGGTCCAGCGGGGGGGCAGGCAGCAGTTCTTC. This rearrangement joins TRBV27 to TRBJ2-1; 10 nucleotides match TRBD2. The V and J ends lost 0 bases and 11 bases, in that order; junction bases with no gene match: 10. The germline CDR1 and CDR2 sequences are MNHEY and SMNVEV (reference sequence). This CDR3 comprises 16 residues.